One T cell receptor beta chain is described in this entry. Its antigen is unknown. The source of the sample is a study of shared clonotypes between healthy human individuals. Germline V gene sequence: CDR1 SGHDN, CDR2 FVKESK. The V gene lost 10 bases and the J gene lost 5 bases, with 20 bases spanning the gap. The CDR3 loop spans 14 amino acids. Only in-frame clones appear in the TCRdb table, and some are missing; sequencing was by immunoSEQ multiplex PCR. The data hold some 1 million clones, with 65% to 75% observed a single time. Findings of the study overall: In general, naive subsets displayed greater estimated richness than memory subsets did. An effect of sequencing depth on clonotype sharing among donors was expected.

The gene calls are TRBV14 and TRBJ1-1; D is possibly TRBD1 (5 bases). The sequence came from a young man in good health. Material: memory CD4+ T cells sorted from blood. The sample's subset: CD45RA-negative fraction. CDR3 amino acids: CATTRWGVITEAFF. For the CDR3, the DNA is TGTGCCACCACCCGCTGGGGGGTGATTACTGAAGCTTTCTTT.